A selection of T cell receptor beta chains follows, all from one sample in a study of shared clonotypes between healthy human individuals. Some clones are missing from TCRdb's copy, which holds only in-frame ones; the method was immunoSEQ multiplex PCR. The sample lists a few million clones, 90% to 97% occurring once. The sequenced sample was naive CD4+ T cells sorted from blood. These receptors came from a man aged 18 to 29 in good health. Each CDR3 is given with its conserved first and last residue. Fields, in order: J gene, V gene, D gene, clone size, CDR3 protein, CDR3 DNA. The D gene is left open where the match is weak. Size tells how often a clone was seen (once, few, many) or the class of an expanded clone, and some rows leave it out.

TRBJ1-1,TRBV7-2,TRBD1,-,CASSLRQGGAGMNTEAFF,TGTGCCAGCAGCTTAAGACAGGGGGGTGCGGGAATGAACACTGAAGCTTTCTTT
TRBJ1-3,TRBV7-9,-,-,CASSSPRSGNTIYF,TGTGCCAGCAGCTCCCCCCGCTCTGGAAACACCATATATTTT
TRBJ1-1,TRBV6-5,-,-,CASSYWVGTEAFF,TGTGCCAGCAGTTACTGGGTCGGCACTGAAGCTTTCTTT
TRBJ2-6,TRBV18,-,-,CASSPTGSGSGANVLTF,TGTGCCAGCTCACCAACGGGGTCTGGGTCTGGGGCCAACGTCCTGACTTTC
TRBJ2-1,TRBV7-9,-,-,CASSLRLTYNEQFF,TGTGCCAGCAGCTTAAGGTTGACCTACAATGAGCAGTTCTTC
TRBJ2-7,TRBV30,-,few,CAWSGHSYEQYF,TGTGCCTGGAGCGGACACTCCTACGAGCAGTACTTC
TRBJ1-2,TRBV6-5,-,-,CASQEDGSNYGYTF,TGTGCCAGTCAAGAGGACGGATCTAACTATGGCTACACCTTC
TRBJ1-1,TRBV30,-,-,CAWSPEANTEAFF,TGTGCCTGGAGTCCGGAGGCGAACACTGAAGCTTTCTTT
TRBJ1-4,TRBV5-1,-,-,CASSSGRPGLEKLFF,TGCGCCAGCAGCTCCGGTCGACCTGGACTTGAAAAACTGTTTTTT
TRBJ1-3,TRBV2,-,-,CASSQDRAYRDGSGNTIYF,TGTGCCAGCAGTCAAGACCGGGCCTACAGGGATGGTTCTGGAAACACCATATATTTT
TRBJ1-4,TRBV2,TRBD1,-,CASRGTGGNEKLFF,TGTGCCAGCAGAGGGACAGGGGGGAATGAAAAACTGTTTTTT
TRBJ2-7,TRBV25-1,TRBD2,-,CASSDFGGGVYEQYF,TGTGCCAGCAGTGATTTTGGCGGGGGGGTTTACGAGCAGTACTTC
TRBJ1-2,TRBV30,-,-,CAWSPEGRNGYTF,TGTGCCTGGAGCCCGGAGGGGAGGAATGGCTACACCTTC
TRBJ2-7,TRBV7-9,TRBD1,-,CASSTGTGVKEQYF,TGTGCCAGCAGTACCGGGACAGGGGTAAAGGAGCAGTACTTC
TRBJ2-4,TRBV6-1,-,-,CASSDEGLDIQYF,TGTGCCAGCAGTGACGAGGGATTGGACATTCAGTACTTC
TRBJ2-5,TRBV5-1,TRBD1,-,CASSPGQGEETQYF,TGCGCCAGCAGCCCGGGACAGGGGGAAGAGACCCAGTACTTC
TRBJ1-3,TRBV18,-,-,CASSPRSSGNTIYF,TGTGCCAGCTCACCTAGGAGTTCTGGAAACACCATATATTTT
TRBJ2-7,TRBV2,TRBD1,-,CASSELAGGHYEQYF,TGTGCCAGCAGTGAACTTGCAGGGGGCCACTACGAGCAGTACTTC
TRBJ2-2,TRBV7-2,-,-,CASSFRGSGELFF,TGTGCCAGCAGCTTCAGGGGTTCCGGGGAGCTGTTTTTT
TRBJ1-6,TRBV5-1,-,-,CASSLSFTPSSYNSPLHF,TGCGCCAGCAGCTTGTCGTTCACTCCGAGCTCCTATAATTCACCCCTCCACTTT
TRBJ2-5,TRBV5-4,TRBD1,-,CASSGRQGGETQYF,TGTGCCAGCAGCGGACGACAGGGTGGAGAGACCCAGTACTTC
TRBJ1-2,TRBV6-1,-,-,CASTWRNYGYTF,TGTGCCAGCACGTGGCGGAACTATGGCTACACCTTC
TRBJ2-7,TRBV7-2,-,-,CASSLVASSYEQYF,TGTGCCAGCAGCTTAGTGGCGTCCTCCTACGAGCAGTACTTC
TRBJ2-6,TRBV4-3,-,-,CASSQGLGSGANVLTF,TGCGCCAGCAGCCAGGGACTGGGCTCTGGGGCCAACGTCCTGACTTTC
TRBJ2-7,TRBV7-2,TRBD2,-,CASSPRREGPEEQYF,TGTGCCAGCTCCCCGAGGCGGGAGGGCCCGGAAGAGCAGTACTTC
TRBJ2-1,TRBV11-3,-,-,CASSLEGSRDEQFF,TGTGCCAGCAGCTTAGAGGGGTCCCGGGATGAGCAGTTCTTC
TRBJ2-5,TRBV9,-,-,CASSVAGVPRETQYF,TGTGCCAGCAGCGTAGCGGGGGTCCCGCGGGAGACCCAGTACTTC
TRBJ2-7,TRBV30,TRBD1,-,CAWSAGQGPSYEQYF,TGTGCCTGGAGTGCCGGACAGGGCCCATCCTACGAGCAGTACTTC